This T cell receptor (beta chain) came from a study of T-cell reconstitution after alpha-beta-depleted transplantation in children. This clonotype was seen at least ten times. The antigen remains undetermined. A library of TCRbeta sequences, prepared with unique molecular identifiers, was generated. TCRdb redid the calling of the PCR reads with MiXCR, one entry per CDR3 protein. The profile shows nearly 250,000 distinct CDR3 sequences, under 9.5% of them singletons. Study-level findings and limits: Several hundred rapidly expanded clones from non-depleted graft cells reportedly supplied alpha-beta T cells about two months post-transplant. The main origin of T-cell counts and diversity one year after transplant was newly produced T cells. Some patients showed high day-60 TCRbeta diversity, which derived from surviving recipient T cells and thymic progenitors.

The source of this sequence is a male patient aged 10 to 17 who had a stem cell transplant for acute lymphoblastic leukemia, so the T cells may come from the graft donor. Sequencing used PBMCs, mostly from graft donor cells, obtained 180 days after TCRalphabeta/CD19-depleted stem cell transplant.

The CDR3 coding sequence is TGTGCCAGCAGCTCACGGTTGAGGGCAGATACGCAGTATTTT. It yields the protein CASSSRLRADTQYF. The chain is built from TRBV28 and TRBJ2-3; D is perhaps TRBD2 (5 bases). Trimming stripped 6 bases from V and 4 bases from J, with 14 bases between. Germline loops: CDR1 MDHEN, CDR2 SYDVKM. The CDR3 loop spans 14 amino acids.